This T cell receptor (beta chain) was observed in a study of T cells in Graves' hyperthyroidism and ophthalmopathy. Study findings and constraints: A 13 V-J model separated ophthalmopathy from stable hyperthyroidism. Ophthalmopathy was model-predicted a median about 6.7 months pre-onset.

This clonotype was counted at least ten times. As yet, its antigen is unknown. Regions amplified from RNA transcripts were the TCR beta CDR3 regions. The HTBI primer set served for first-round RT-PCR of the TCR CDR3. TCRdb analysed the multiplex PCR reads with MiXCR anew, one entry per CDR3 protein. The sample has approximately 500,000 distinct CDR3 sequences, roughly 46% seen once. Trimming left V 0 bases short and J 5 bases short, with 17 bases between. The CDR3 totals 16 residues. CDR1 and CDR2 (germline): MGHDK, SYGVNS. Sequenced input: peripheral blood or thyroid tissue (not recorded which). The chain uses TRBV25-1 and TRBJ2-7; D call uncertain. The sequence derives from a woman between 18 and 29 years old with Graves' hyperthyroidism. The CDR3 bases are TGTGCCAGCAGTGAATATGCCGGATCAAGCGTGGACGAGCAGTACTTC. It codes for CASSEYAGSSVDEQYF.